This passage covers 24 T cell receptor beta chains from one sample sequenced in a study of cytomegalovirus exposure and HLA in healthy donors. PCR amplification relied on 60 Vbeta primers (plus 13 Jbeta primers). Clones were sequenced by immunoSEQ multiplex PCR, and TCRdb holds only the in-frame ones, with some missing. The data show 110,000 to 150,000 clones, around three quarters seen once. The specimen was PBMCs. The receptors stem from a man in his forties in good health and CMV-seronegative.

This chain uses TRBV4-1 with TRBJ1-1; TRBD1 agrees at 7 bases. Germline lookup yields CDR1 MGHRA and CDR2 YSYEKL. CDR3 length: 13 residues. Losses at the gene ends were 3 bases for V and 6 bases for J; bases not matched to a gene: 4. The CDR3 bases are TGCGCCAGCAGCCACTTCAGGGGGGCTGAAGCTTTCTTT. Translating gives CASSHFRGAEAFF.

The chain carries TRBV4-3 and TRBJ1-5; 7 bases map to TRBD1. Per the germline V gene, CDR1 is LGHNA and CDR2 is YSLEER. The CDR3 spans 14 residues. V lost 3 bases and J lost 4; bases outside the gene matches: 3. The CDR3 protein is CASSHQTGNQPQHF. DNA for the CDR3: TGCGCCAGCAGCCACCAGACAGGGAATCAGCCCCAGCATTTT.

This rearrangement joins TRBV25-1 to TRBJ1-1; D remains unclear. V shed 0 bases and J shed 10 bases, with 12 bases lying between them. The CDR3 runs 13 residues. Looked up from germline, CDR1 is MGHDK and CDR2 is SYGVNS. The CDR3 nucleotides read TGTGCCAGCAGTGAATATTCCGCGGGTCCAGCTTTCTTT. Encoded protein: CASSEYSAGPAFF. The entire variable domain, with the rest obtained from reference TRBV25-1 and TRBJ1-1, is as follows: EADIYQTPRYLVIGTGKKITLECSQTMGHDKMYWYQQDPGMELHLIHYSYGVNSTEKGDLSSESTVSRIRTEHFPLTLESARPSHTSQYLCASSEYSAGPAFFGQGTRLTVV.

The chain links TRBV2 to TRBJ2-3; 9 bases fit TRBD1. The CDR3 covers 15 residues. Germline assignment: CDR1 SNHLY and CDR2 FYNNEI. V lost 6 bases to trimming and J lost 3 bases; unmatched junction nucleotides: 7. CDR3 bases: TGTGCCAGCAGGGCCGGGACAGGGTGGACAGATACGCAGTATTTT. Residues: CASRAGTGWTDTQYF.

A single count supports this clone. One junction end disagrees with the germline gene, perhaps due to a read error. The J gene is TRBJ1-5, the V gene TRBV2; TRBD1 aligns across 8 bases. This CDR3 region has 15 residues. Germline CDR1 SNHLY, CDR2 FYNNEI. CDR3 residues: CASSEDRAVNQPQNF. As DNA, the CDR3 is TGTGCCAGCAGTGAGGACAGGGCGGTCAATCAGCCCCAGAATTTT. The whole variable domain, filled in from reference TRBV2 and TRBJ1-5, reads EPEVTQTPSHQVTQMGQEVILRCVPISNHLYFYWYRQILGQKVEFLVSFYNNEISEKSEIFDDQFSVERPDGSNFTLKIRSTKLEDSAMYFCASSEDRAVNQPQNFGDGTRLSIL.

The gene calls are TRBV7-9 and TRBJ2-3, with TRBD2 identical over 9 bases. Germline V gene sequence: CDR1 SEHNR, CDR2 FQNEAQ (reference sequence). Trimming cost V 1 base and J 3 bases; bases outside gene matches: 2. The CDR3 is 15 residues long. The CDR3 sequence: CASSLVSGSTDTQYF. In DNA form, the CDR3 reads TGTGCCAGCAGCTTAGTTAGCGGGAGTACAGATACGCAGTATTTT.

The V gene is TRBV13, the J gene TRBJ2-5, with D perhaps TRBD2 (5 bases). CDR1 is PRHDT, CDR2 FYEKMQ, per germline (reference sequence). The CDR3 runs 14 residues. Trimming pared 3 bases from V and 5 bases from J, leaving 13 bases between. Here the CDR3 reads CASSFIGQRETQYF. The CDR3 DNA is TGTGCCAGCAGCTTCATCGGGCAGCGGGAGACCCAGTACTTC.

The rearrangement joins TRBV5-1 to TRBJ1-2, with TRBD1 identical over 8 bases. Germline CDR1 reads SGHRS; CDR2 reads YFSETQ. The CDR3 runs 14 residues. With 1 base clipped from V and 2 bases from J, the junction kept 1 base outside the gene matches. For the CDR3, the DNA is TGCGCCAGCAGCTTGACAGGGGGAAACTATGGCTACACCTTC. This translates into CASSLTGGNYGYTF.

The chain uses TRBV18 and TRBJ2-2; 8 bases are shared with TRBD1. Germline lookup yields CDR1 KGHSH and CDR2 LQKENI. J was trimmed by 0 bases and V by 2 bases; bases with no gene match: 2. CDR3 size: 16 residues. CDR3 region: CASSPGQGANTGELFF. The CDR3 DNA sequence: TGTGCCAGCTCACCAGGACAGGGCGCGAACACCGGGGAGCTGTTTTTT.

The genes are TRBV7-9 and TRBJ1-1; TRBD1 aligns across 7 bases. Germline CDR1 is SEHNR and CDR2 is FQNEAQ (reference sequence). The CDR3 is 14 amino acids. V was clipped by 4 bases and J by 3 bases; unmatched bases: 5. The CDR3 DNA is TGTGCCAGCAGCTACAGGGGCGCAGACACTGAAGCTTTCTTT. Translated: CASSYRGADTEAFF.

This clone was found once. The chain joins TRBV5-1 to TRBJ2-3; unclear D gene. Germline CDR1 SGHRS, CDR2 YFSETQ. This CDR3 has 14 amino acids. Trimming removed 5 bases at V and 2 bases at J, with 12 bases between. The CDR3 protein is CASSSPILTDTQYF. CDR3 bases: TGCGCCAGCAGTTCCCCTATACTCACAGATACGCAGTATTTT.

The rearrangement links TRBV19 to TRBJ1-6; no definite D call. Trimming stripped 5 bases from V and 0 bases from J, with 5 bases between. The CDR3 runs 14 residues. Germline V gene lookup returns CDR1 LNHDA and CDR2 SQIVND (reference sequence). The CDR3 nucleotides are TGTGCCAGTAGTGGGAGCTCCTATAATTCACCCCTCCACTTT. Translation gives CASSGSSYNSPLHF.

This chain joins TRBV10-1 and TRBJ2-7; D may be TRBD2 (5 bases). V lost 5 bases to trimming and J lost 1 base, with 12 bases between them. CDR1 is WNHNN and CDR2 is SYGVQD in the germline V gene (reference sequence). The CDR3 length is 14 residues. The CDR3 region has the DNA TGCGCCAGCAGTCCCTCGGGGTTATCCTACGAGCAGTACTTC. This encodes CASSPSGLSYEQYF.

The chain couples TRBV30 to TRBJ2-1, with D possibly matching TRBD2 (6 bases). The V end lost 2 bases, the J end lost 2 bases, and 10 bases lay between the germline ends. The CDR3 is 14 residues long. Germline V gene sequence: CDR1 GTSNPN, CDR2 SVGIG (reference sequence). The CDR3 sequence: CAWSTRTTYNEQFF. The CDR3 bases are TGTGCCTGGAGTACGAGGACTACCTACAATGAGCAGTTCTTC.

This clone has only one observation. The CDR3 region is CASSITALGATNEKLFF. CDR3 nucleotides: TGTGCCAGTAGCATTACCGCCTTAGGGGCAACTAATGAAAAACTGTTTTTT. This chain links TRBV19 with TRBJ1-4; possible D gene TRBD1, 5 bases. The V and J ends lost 6 bases and 0 bases respectively, with 17 bases between them. CDR1 LNHDA and CDR2 SQIVND come from the germline V gene (reference sequence). The CDR3 totals 17 residues. Variable domain in full (rest from reference TRBV19 and TRBJ1-4): DGGITQSPKYLFRKEGQNVTLSCEQNLNHDAMYWYRQDPGQGLRLIYYSQIVNDFQKGDIAEGYSVSREKKESFPLTVTSAQKNPTAFYLCASSITALGATNEKLFFGSGTQLSVL.

The V and J genes are TRBV25-1 and TRBJ2-7; no definite D call. Trimming left V 5 bases short and J 0 bases short, with 14 bases between. CDR1 and CDR2 from the germline V gene are MGHDK and SYGVNS. CDR3 length equals 15 residues. Written as DNA, the CDR3 is TGTGCCAGCAGTAATGACGGGTTGAGCTCCTACGAGCAGTACTTC. Translated: CASSNDGLSSYEQYF.

V gene TRBV7-9 combines with J gene TRBJ1-2; D is possibly TRBD1 (5 bases). The V and J ends lost 5 bases and 4 bases respectively, with 17 bases between them. The CDR3 has 15 amino acids. The germline V gene has CDR1 SEHNR and CDR2 FQNEAQ (reference sequence). The CDR3 DNA is TGTGCCAGCAGCCCAGACGGTAGACAGCTCTATGGCTACACCTTC. It is translated as CASSPDGRQLYGYTF.

The chain joins TRBV5-4 to TRBJ1-1, with D possibly TRBD1 on 6 matching bases. The CDR3 covers 15 residues. Germline lookup yields CDR1 SGHNT and CDR2 YYREEE (reference sequence). V lost 1 base, J lost 6 bases, and 16 bases lay in between. DNA of the CDR3: TGTGCCAGCAGCTTGAGGGGGGGCTTTTTCTCTGAAGCTTTCTTT. It encodes CASSLRGGFFSEAFF. Full variable domain (rest looked up from reference TRBV5-4 and TRBJ1-1): ETGVTQSPTHLIKTRGQQVTLRCSSQSGHNTVSWYQQALGQGPQFIFQYYREEENGRGNFPPRFSGLQFPNYSSELNVNALELDDSALYLCASSLRGGFFSEAFFGQGTRLTVV.

The gene calls are TRBV5-4 and TRBJ2-3; D remains ambiguous. V was cut by 0 bases and J by 7 bases, with 9 bases left in between. The CDR3 spans 13 residues. CDR1 is SGHNT, CDR2 YYREEE, per germline (reference sequence). CDR3 DNA: TGTGCCAGCAGCTTGGTAAACGCGTATACGCAGTATTTT. Amino acids: CASSLVNAYTQYF.

The V gene is TRBV9, the J gene TRBJ2-3; TRBD2 matches at 8 bases. CDR1 and CDR2 from the germline V gene are SGDLS and YYNGEE. The CDR3 extends over 16 amino acids. The trim removed 0 bases at V and 1 base at J, leaving 4 bases unmatched. The CDR3 protein is CASSVVVGRGTDTQYF. Written as DNA, the CDR3 is TGTGCCAGCAGCGTAGTGGTCGGGAGGGGCACAGATACGCAGTATTTT.

The chain recombines TRBV5-6 with TRBJ2-1; 10 nucleotides align to TRBD2. The J segment lost 8 bases and the V segment lost 6 bases, leaving 8 bases of the junction unmatched. CDR1 is SGHDT and CDR2 is YYEEEE in the germline V gene. CDR3 length: 14 residues. The CDR3 coding sequence is TGTGCCAGCATCGAGCGGGGGGGCCAACATGAGCAGTTCTTC. Translating it yields CASIERGGQHEQFF.

This clone was picked up one time. This chain joins TRBV18 and TRBJ2-1, with D tentatively TRBD1 (6 bases). Trimming stripped 2 bases from V and 8 bases from J, with 7 bases between. CDR1 is KGHSH, CDR2 LQKENI, per germline. This CDR3 has 12 residues. The CDR3, as DNA: TGTGCCAGCTCACCAGGGGGCTATGAGCAGTTCTTC. Protein: CASSPGGYEQFF.

This chain uses TRBV4-1 with TRBJ2-5; unclear D gene. Trimming shortened V by 0 bases and J by 6 bases, and 11 bases separated the two germline ends. The CDR3 loop spans 14 amino acids. CDR1 is MGHRA, CDR2 YSYEKL, per germline. CDR3: CASSQEEVLKTQYF. CDR3 bases: TGCGCCAGCAGCCAAGAAGAGGTTTTGAAGACCCAGTACTTC.

This sequence joins TRBV9 and TRBJ1-6; the D is unclear. The V gene's germline CDR1 is SGDLS and CDR2 YYNGEE. This CDR3 is 13 amino acids long. V lost 0 bases and J 10 bases, leaving 8 bases between the germline ends. CDR3: CASSVELLSPLHF. DNA of the CDR3: TGTGCCAGCAGCGTAGAGCTGTTGTCACCCCTCCACTTT.